The text below deals with one TCR beta chain. Its antigen remains unknown. CDR3 length: 14 amino acids. The germline V gene has CDR1 MDHEN and CDR2 SYDVKM. Trimming shortened V by 6 bases and J by 6 bases, and 15 bases separated the two germline ends. Treatment of patients with chemo-refractory metastatic non-small-cell lung cancer consisted of focal radiation plus CTLA-4 blockade with ipilimumab. Repertoires were generated with immunoSEQ multiplex PCR, while TCRdb's copy carries only in-frame clones and drops some. The sample has some 90,000 clones, 75% to 90% seen once. The sample belongs to a study of radiotherapy plus CTLA-4 blockade in lung cancer. Study overall: Of all patients, approximately 18% responded objectively and 25% to 40% showed disease control. Study-level points and caveats: Clones derived from tumor TCRs expanded in blood after radiotherapy plus ipilimumab.

The TCR originated in a human donor with non-small cell lung cancer who had a partial response to radiotherapy plus ipilimumab. The chain carries TRBV28 and TRBJ1-5; D is possibly TRBD1 (5 bases). The material was peripheral blood, obtained from a patient treated with radiotherapy plus ipilimumab. Written as DNA, the CDR3 is TGTGCCAGCAGGGTCACGGGGGACGGTCAGCCCCAGCATTTT. Translated: CASRVTGDGQPQHF. Drawing the rest from reference TRBV28 and TRBJ1-5, the complete variable domain is DVKVTQSSRYLVKRTGEKVFLECVQDMDHENMFWYRQDPGLGLRLIYFSYDVKMKEKGDIPEGYSVSREKKERFSLILESASTNQTSMYLCASRVTGDGQPQHFGDGTRLSIL.